This TCR beta chain was retrieved from a study of blood T cell repertoires in COVID-19. V was clipped by 3 bases and J by 3 bases, with 8 bases between them. The CDR3 is made up of 13 amino acids. Germline lookup yields CDR1 SGHTA and CDR2 FQGNSA. Study processing details: Estimates of nucleated cell counts were drawn from the amplification of reference gene primers. Sequenced by immunoSEQ multiplex PCR; TCRdb stores in-frame clones only, minus some. V, J and clone size are those of that table, while D and trimming were read from the DNA. The sample consists of around 73,000 clones, approximately 77% of them appearing once. The count of this clone is one.

The sequence derives from a man between 70 and 80 years old with COVID-19, enrolled during active disease. The chain employs TRBV7-2 and TRBJ1-1, with D unresolved. The sample consisted of peripheral blood. This CDR3 reads CASSFQIDTEAFF. The CDR3 region has the DNA TGTGCCAGCAGCTTTCAGATCGACACTGAAGCTTTCTTT.